These 13 T cell receptor beta chains were all obtained from the same sample, sequenced in a study of cytomegalovirus exposure and HLA in healthy donors. Both 60 Vbeta primers and 13 Jbeta primers went into the PCR. TCRdb's table, derived via immunoSEQ multiplex PCR, lists solely in-frame clones and lacks some. The data show roughly 100,000 clones, around 80% seen once. Material: PBMCs. The receptors were sampled from a woman younger than 30 in good health and CMV-seropositive.

This clone was picked up one time. CDR3 amino acids: CASREQGSSYNEQFF. CDR3 bases: TGTGCCAGCAGGGAACAGGGGAGCTCCTACAATGAGCAGTTCTTC. The chain carries TRBV28 and TRBJ2-1; 7 bases line up with TRBD1. Unmatched junction bases numbered 5, after V lost 6 bases and J lost 0 bases. CDR3 size: 15 residues. CDR1 is MDHEN and CDR2 is SYDVKM in the germline V gene.

V usage is TRBV6-5 and J usage is TRBJ2-1, with TRBD2 identical over 13 bases. There are 15 residues in the CDR3. The germline CDR1 and CDR2 sequences are MNHEY and SVGAGI. The junction had 3 bases not matched to a gene; V was cut back by 6 bases and J by 4 bases. The CDR3 region is CASSEGLAGYNEQFF. The CDR3 nucleotides read TGTGCCAGCAGCGAGGGACTAGCGGGGTACAATGAGCAGTTCTTC.

V is TRBV6-1 and J is TRBJ1-5, with TRBD1 matching over 9 bases. The trim removed 3 bases at V and 7 bases at J, leaving 4 bases unmatched. The CDR3 totals 14 residues. The germline CDR1 and CDR2 sequences are MNHNS and SASEGT. CDR3 sequence (DNA): TGTGCCAGCAGTGAGGGGACAGGGCGCCAGCCCCAGCATTTT. Translated, it gives CASSEGTGRQPQHF.

The rearrangement joins TRBV30 to TRBJ1-1; D is unclear. Trimming pared 0 bases from V and 7 bases from J, leaving 21 bases between. From germline, CDR1 is GTSNPN and CDR2 SVGIG (reference sequence). This CDR3 has 16 residues. DNA of the CDR3: TGTGCCTGGAGTGTACAGTGGTCGGGAGAAGGGAATGAAGCTTTCTTT. Protein sequence: CAWSVQWSGEGNEAFF.

The chain uses TRBV13 and TRBJ2-1; D possibly corresponds to TRBD1 (5 bases). The V and J ends lost 5 bases and 9 bases respectively, with 11 bases between them. The CDR3 is 12 residues long. Germline V gene data show CDR1 as PRHDT and CDR2 as FYEKMQ (reference sequence). The CDR3 DNA reads TGTGCCAGCAGCCCAGGGAAGGTTGAGCAGTTCTTC. Its translation: CASSPGKVEQFF.

This clone was recorded only once. J is TRBJ2-5 and V is TRBV7-3, with TRBD2 matching over 8 bases. The V segment lost 4 bases and the J segment 9 bases; nucleotides outside the gene matches: 4. The CDR3 spans 12 residues. Germline CDR1 reads SGHTA; CDR2 reads FQGTGA. This CDR3 reads CASSSTGGSQYF. As DNA, the CDR3 is TGTGCCAGCAGCTCAACGGGGGGGTCCCAGTACTTC. Full variable domain (rest looked up from reference TRBV7-3 and TRBJ2-5): GAGVSQTPSNKVTEKGKYVELRCDPISGHTALYWYRQSLGQGPEFLIYFQGTGAADDSGLPNDRFFAVRPEGSVSTLKIQRTERGDSAVYLCASSSTGGSQYFGPGTRLLVL.

The CDR3 loop is CATSKTTGISEQYF. CDR3 bases: TGTGCCACCAGCAAAACAACCGGGATCTCCGAGCAGTACTTC. V usage is TRBV15 and J usage is TRBJ2-5, with TRBD2 as a possible D gene (5 bases). TRBJ2-7 explains the end of the DNA better; the J call may be wrong. From germline, CDR1 is LNHNV and CDR2 YYDKDF (reference sequence). This CDR3 spans 14 amino acids.

V usage is TRBV18 and J usage is TRBJ1-1; TRBD1 aligns across 7 bases. This CDR3 has 16 amino acids. Germline V gene data show CDR1 as KGHSH and CDR2 as LQKENI. Losses at the gene ends were 2 bases for V and 2 bases for J; bases not matched to a gene: 8. CDR3 residues: CASSPGANRGNTEAFF. Written as DNA, the CDR3 is TGTGCCAGCTCACCAGGGGCGAACAGGGGCAACACTGAAGCTTTCTTT.

V gene TRBV5-1 combines with J gene TRBJ1-6; 7 bases are a match to TRBD1. From germline, CDR1 is SGHRS and CDR2 YFSETQ. Trimming took 4 bases from V and 7 from J; bases not matched to a gene: 8. This CDR3 has 15 residues. The CDR3 sequence is CASSVKGDSNSPLHF. CDR3 nucleotide sequence: TGCGCCAGCAGCGTAAAGGGGGACAGCAATTCACCCCTCCACTTT.

This sequence joins TRBV7-2 and TRBJ2-1, with TRBD2 matching 7 bases. V gave up 4 bases and J gave up 4 bases; unmatched junction bases: 10. Germline assignment: CDR1 SGHTA and CDR2 FQGNSA. This CDR3 has 16 residues. In DNA form, the CDR3 reads TGTGCCAGCAGCTCCGCTCCCAGCGGGATTTACAATGAGCAGTTCTTC. Encoded protein: CASSSAPSGIYNEQFF.

This clone showed up just a few times. The rearrangement joins TRBV29-1 to TRBJ2-1; unclear D gene. The V gene's germline CDR1 is SQVTM and CDR2 ANQGSEA. V lost 4 bases and J 8 bases, leaving 9 bases between the germline ends. The CDR3 covers 11 residues. The CDR3: CSVGGDHEQFF. The CDR3 bases are TGCAGCGTTGGAGGTGACCATGAGCAGTTCTTC.

This clone was observed once. This chain connects TRBV9 to TRBJ2-3, with 9 bases matching TRBD2. J was trimmed by 2 bases and V by 0 bases; bases with no gene match: 1. This CDR3 spans 15 amino acids. Germline lookup yields CDR1 SGDLS and CDR2 YYNGEE. The CDR3 loop is CASSVVAGVTDTQYF. CDR3 nucleotides: TGTGCCAGCAGCGTAGTAGCGGGAGTCACAGATACGCAGTATTTT.

This clone has only a few counts. V is TRBV4-1 and J is TRBJ1-1, with D hard to call. CDR1 and CDR2 from the germline V gene are MGHRA and YSYEKL. This CDR3 has 13 amino acids. Trimming left V 8 bases short and J 10 bases short, with 20 bases between. The CDR3: CASGSHNGKGAFF. The CDR3 DNA sequence: TGCGCCAGCGGCTCCCATAACGGGAAGGGAGCTTTCTTT.